This T cell receptor beta chain came from a study of cytomegalovirus exposure and HLA in healthy donors. The study's findings and limits: In vitro testing confirmed a few CMV-associated chains as specific for CMV antigens. In a later analysis, at a false discovery rate of 0.05, approximately 16,000 TCR beta sequences were associated with HLA alleles.

In the case of this clone: The antigen remains unidentified.

The length of the CDR3 is 11 residues. Trimming removed 7 bases at V and 7 bases at J, with 8 bases between. Germline V gives CDR1 MNHEY, CDR2 SMNVEV (reference sequence). Primers included in the PCR were 60 Vbeta and 13 Jbeta primers. Generated by immunoSEQ multiplex PCR, the TCRdb table keeps only in-frame clones and is missing some. The table lists about 82,000 clones, roughly four fifths of them singletons. The chain employs TRBV27 and TRBJ2-1; no definite D call. Sequencing used PBMCs. The source of this sequence is a woman in her 50s in good health and CMV-seropositive. CDR3 in DNA: TGTGCCAGCACCTCTAGGAATGAGCAGTTCTTC. This sequence encodes CASTSRNEQFF.